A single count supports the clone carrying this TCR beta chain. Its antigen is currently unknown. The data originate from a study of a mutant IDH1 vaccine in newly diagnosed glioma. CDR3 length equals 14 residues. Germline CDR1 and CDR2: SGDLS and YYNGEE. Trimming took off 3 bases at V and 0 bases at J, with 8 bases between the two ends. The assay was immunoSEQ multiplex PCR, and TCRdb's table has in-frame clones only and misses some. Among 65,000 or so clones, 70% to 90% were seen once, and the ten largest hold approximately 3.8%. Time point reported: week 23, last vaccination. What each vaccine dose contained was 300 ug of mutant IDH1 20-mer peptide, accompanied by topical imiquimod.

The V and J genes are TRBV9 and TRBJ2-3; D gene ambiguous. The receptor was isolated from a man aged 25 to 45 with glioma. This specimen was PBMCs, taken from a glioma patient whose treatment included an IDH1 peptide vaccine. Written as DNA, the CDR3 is TGTGCCAGCAGCGATTCAGGCAGCACAGATACGCAGTATTTT. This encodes CASSDSGSTDTQYF.